This T cell receptor (beta chain) was recorded in a study of TIL therapy for anti-PD-1-resistant metastatic lung cancer. Whole-study context: Tumors were harvested before any PD-1/PD-L1 blockade. Tumors had a median PD-L1 proportion score of 6%.

Time point given: pre-treatment sample, taken before nivolumab and TIL therapy. The V and J ends lost 2 bases and 1 base, in that order; junction bases with no gene match: 7. The CDR3 has 16 amino acids. Germline CDR1 and CDR2: MNHEY and SVGAGI. The immunoSEQ assay was v3. Sequencing depth was approximately 1.8 million read pairs for survey level, roughly 4.5-6 million for deep. Clones were read by immunoSEQ multiplex PCR, and TCRdb kept only the in-frame ones, dropping some. The repertoire holds tens of thousands of clones, 79% seen once, with roughly 16% in the top ten. The J gene is TRBJ1-2, the V gene TRBV6-5; 7 bases match TRBD1. This clonotype was sampled from a man between 65 and 85 years old with non-small cell lung cancer. This specimen consisted of blood, obtained at baseline. CDR3 amino acids: CASSYDRAGSNYGYTF. CDR3 DNA: TGTGCCAGCAGTTACGACAGGGCGGGTAGTAACTATGGCTACACCTTC.